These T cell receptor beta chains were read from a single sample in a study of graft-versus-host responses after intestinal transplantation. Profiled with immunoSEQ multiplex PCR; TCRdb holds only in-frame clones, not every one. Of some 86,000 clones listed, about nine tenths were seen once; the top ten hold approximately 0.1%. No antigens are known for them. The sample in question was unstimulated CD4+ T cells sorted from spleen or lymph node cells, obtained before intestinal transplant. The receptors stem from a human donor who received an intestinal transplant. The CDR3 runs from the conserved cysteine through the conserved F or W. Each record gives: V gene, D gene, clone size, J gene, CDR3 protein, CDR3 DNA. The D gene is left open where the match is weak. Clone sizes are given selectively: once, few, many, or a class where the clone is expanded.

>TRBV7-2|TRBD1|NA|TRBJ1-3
CASSLGDRGISNTIYF
TGTGCCAGCAGCCTGGGGGACAGGGGGATTAGTAACACCATATATTTT
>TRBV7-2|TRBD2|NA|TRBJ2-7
CASSLTSGVYEQYF
TGTGCCAGCAGCTTGACTAGCGGGGTGTACGAGCAGTACTTC
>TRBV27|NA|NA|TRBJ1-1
CASSRARLETEAFF
TGTGCCAGCAGTCGAGCGAGGTTGGAGACTGAAGCTTTCTTT
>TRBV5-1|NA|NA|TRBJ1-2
CASSLRTGLLNYGYTF
TGCGCCAGCAGCTTGCGTACGGGGTTACTAAACTATGGCTACACCTTC
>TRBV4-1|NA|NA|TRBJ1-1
CASSREQVNTEAFF
TGCGCCAGCAGCCGAGAACAGGTGAACACTGAAGCTTTCTTT
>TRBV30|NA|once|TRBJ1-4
CAWSSLHEKLFF
TGTGCCTGGAGTTCCCTTCATGAAAAACTGTTTTTT
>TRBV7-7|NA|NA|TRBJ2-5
CASSFSTGNQETQYF
TGTGCCAGCAGCTTCTCAACAGGGAACCAAGAGACCCAGTACTTC
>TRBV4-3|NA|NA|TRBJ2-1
CASSQGGAGQAYNEQFF
TGCGCCAGCAGCCAAGGGGGAGCGGGACAGGCCTACAATGAGCAGTTCTTC
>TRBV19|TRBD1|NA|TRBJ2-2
CASSIAGGFTGELFF
TGTGCCAGTAGTATTGCAGGGGGCTTTACCGGGGAGCTGTTTTTT
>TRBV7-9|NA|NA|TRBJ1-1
CASSLVGDTEAFF
TGTGCCAGCAGCTTAGTCGGGGACACTGAAGCTTTCTTT
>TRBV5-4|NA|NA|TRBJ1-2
CASSPGVETYYGYTF
TGTGCCAGCAGCCCCGGGGTAGAGACTTACTATGGCTACACCTTC
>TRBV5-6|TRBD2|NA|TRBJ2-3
CASSLVAGFTDTQYF
TGTGCCAGCAGCTTGGTAGCGGGGTTCACAGATACGCAGTATTTT
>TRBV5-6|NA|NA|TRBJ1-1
CASSLALTEAFF
TGTGCCAGCAGCTTGGCCTTGACTGAAGCTTTCTTT
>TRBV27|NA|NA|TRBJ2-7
CASRSLMGHDEQYF
TGTGCCAGCAGGTCTCTGATGGGGCACGACGAGCAGTACTTC
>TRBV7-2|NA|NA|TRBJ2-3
CASSLAGSPATDTQYF
TGTGCCAGCAGCTTAGCAGGCTCCCCAGCGACAGATACGCAGTATTTT
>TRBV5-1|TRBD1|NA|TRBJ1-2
CASSSGQLDYGYTF
TGCGCCAGCAGCTCGGGACAGTTAGACTATGGCTACACCTTC
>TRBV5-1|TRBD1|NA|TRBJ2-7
CASSGRDRGYEQYF
TGCGCCAGCAGCGGCCGGGACAGGGGGTATGAGCAGTACTTC
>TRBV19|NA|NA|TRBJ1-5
CASWTEEGSNQPQHF
TGTGCCAGTTGGACGGAGGAGGGGAGCAATCAGCCCCAGCATTTT
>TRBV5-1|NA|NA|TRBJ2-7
CASSRQQGSYEQYF
TGCGCCAGCAGCCGACAACAGGGCTCCTACGAGCAGTACTTC
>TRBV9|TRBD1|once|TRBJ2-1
CASSVDGTGFYNEQFF
TGTGCCAGCAGCGTAGACGGGACAGGGTTTTACAATGAGCAGTTCTTC
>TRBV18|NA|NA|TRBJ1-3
CASSPGAAGNTIYF
TGTGCCAGCTCACCAGGGGCAGCTGGAAACACCATATATTTT
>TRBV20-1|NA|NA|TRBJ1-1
CSTNTEAFF
TGCAGTACTAACACTGAAGCTTTCTTT
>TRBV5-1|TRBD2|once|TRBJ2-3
CASRFGTSGALDTQYF
TGCGCCAGCAGATTTGGGACTAGCGGGGCTCTGGATACGCAGTATTTT
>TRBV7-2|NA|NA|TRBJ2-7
CASSLGPLSYEQYF
TGTGCCAGCAGCTTAGGGCCGCTGTCCTACGAGCAGTACTTC